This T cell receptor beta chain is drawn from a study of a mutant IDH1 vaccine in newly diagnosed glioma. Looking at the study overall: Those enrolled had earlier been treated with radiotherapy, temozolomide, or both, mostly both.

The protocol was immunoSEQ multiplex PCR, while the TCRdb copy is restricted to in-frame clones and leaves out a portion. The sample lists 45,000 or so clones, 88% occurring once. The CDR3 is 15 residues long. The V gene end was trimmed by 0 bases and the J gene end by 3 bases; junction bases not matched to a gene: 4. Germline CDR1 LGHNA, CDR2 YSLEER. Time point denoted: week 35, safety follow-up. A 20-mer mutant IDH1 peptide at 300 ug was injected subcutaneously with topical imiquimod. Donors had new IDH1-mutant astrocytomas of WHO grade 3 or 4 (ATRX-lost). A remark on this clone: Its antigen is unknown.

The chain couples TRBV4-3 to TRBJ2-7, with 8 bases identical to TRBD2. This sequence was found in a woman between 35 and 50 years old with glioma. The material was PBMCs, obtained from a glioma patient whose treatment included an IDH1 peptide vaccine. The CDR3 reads CASSQDPGGVYEQYF. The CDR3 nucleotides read TGCGCCAGCAGCCAAGATCCGGGAGGGGTCTACGAGCAGTACTTC.